The 14 T cell receptor beta chains below come from one sample, sequenced in a study of T cells in women clearing cervical HPV infection. Sequencing used immunoSEQ multiplex PCR; TCRdb keeps in-frame clones, though not all of them. This sample's table reports about 33,000 clones. The sequenced sample consisted of blood buffy coat. The receptors originated from a woman between 18 and 69 years old with a cervical HPV16 infection that either progressed to CIN3+ or cleared (not recorded which).

On this clone itself: The read gets to within 3 residues of the CDR3 end, and the germline J gene fills in the rest. The gene calls are TRBV7-9 and TRBJ1-1; D is unclear. Germline CDR1 SEHNR, CDR2 FQNEAQ (reference sequence). CDR3 length: 13 residues. CDR3 residues: CASSLPFGSMAFF. The sequenced CDR3 bases are TGTGCCAGCAGCTTACCGTTCGGGTCCATG.

With regard to this clone: The read ends 3 residues early relative to the CDR3; the germline J gene fills the gap. Distinct nucleotide sequences in the sample also encode this CDR3. The J gene is TRBJ1-1, the V gene TRBV7-9; perhaps TRBD1 as D (6 bases). The CDR3 spans 13 residues. Germline CDR1 reads SEHNR; CDR2 reads FQNEAQ (reference sequence). V was shortened by 5 bases and J by 7 bases, with 14 bases between the two germline ends. This chain's CDR3 is CASSVQGSGEAFF. The CDR3 bases that were read are TGTGCCAGCAGCGTACAGGGATCTGGTGAA.

With regard to this clone: The read comes to an end 3 residues before the CDR3 does, leaving the germline J gene to fill in the end. The chain recombines TRBV30 with TRBJ1-1; D remains ambiguous. Looked up from germline, CDR1 is GTSNPN and CDR2 is SVGIG (reference sequence). The CDR3 covers 13 residues. V lost 4 bases and J 4 bases, leaving 13 bases between the germline ends. Here the CDR3 reads CAWTSGGSTEAFF. CDR3 DNA, as far as it was read: TGTGCCTGGACGTCGGGCGGGAGCACTGAA.

As for this clone: The sequence runs out 3 residues before the end of the CDR3; the remainder is reconstructed from the germline J gene. This chain links TRBV10-3 with TRBJ1-1; D unclear. The CDR3 is made up of 12 amino acids. Germline CDR1 reads ENHRY; CDR2 reads SYGVKD. The CDR3: CAISEGLPAAFF. The CDR3 DNA, read in part, is TGTGCCATCAGTGAGGGGCTGCCCGCA.

In regard to this clone: The read ends 3 residues early relative to the CDR3; the germline J gene fills the gap. The chain uses TRBV6-2 or TRBV6-3 and TRBJ2-5; TRBD2 matches 11 bases. The CDR3 loop spans 17 amino acids. CDR1 MNHEY and CDR2 SVGEGT come from the germline V gene. After removal of 9 bases from V and 5 bases from J, the junction contained 17 bases not matched to a gene. The sequenced part of the CDR3 DNA is TGTGCCAGGCCCCCGGGACTAGCGGCCTCCCAGCCGGAGACC. It is translated as CARPPGLAASQPET. The whole CDR3 reads CARPPGLAASQPETQYF.

Worth noting for this clone: The read ends 3 residues before the CDR3 terminus; that terminus is restored from the germline J gene. The rearrangement links TRBV19 to TRBJ1-6; D is perhaps TRBD1 (6 bases). This CDR3 region has 17 residues. CDR1 LNHDA and CDR2 SQIVND come from the germline V gene (reference sequence). V was clipped by 9 bases and J by 1 base, with 19 bases between them. The sequenced part of the CDR3 DNA is TGTGCCAGCCAAGGTACAGGGCGTGGATCCTATAATTCACCC. Translated: CASQGTGRGSYNSP. The whole CDR3 region reads CASQGTGRGSYNSPLHF.

Worth noting for this clone: The read ends 3 residues early relative to the CDR3; the germline J gene fills the gap. The chain has TRBV28 and TRBJ1-6; tentatively, D is TRBD1 (6 bases). CDR1 is MDHEN, CDR2 SYDVKM, per germline. Trimming left V 5 bases short and J 10 bases short, with 15 bases between. The CDR3 covers 14 residues. The CDR3 region is CASSLTGIRSPLHF. The part of the CDR3 DNA that was read is TGTGCCAGCAGTCTAACAGGGATAAGGTCACCC. Variable domain in full (rest from reference TRBV28 and TRBJ1-6): DVKVTQSSRYLVKRTGEKVFLECVQDMDHENMFWYRQDPGLGLRLIYFSYDVKMKEKGDIPEGYSVSREKKERFSLILESASTNQTSMYLCASSLTGIRSPLHFGNGTRLTVT.

On this clone itself: The read comes to an end 3 residues before the CDR3 does, leaving the germline J gene to fill in the end. The chain couples TRBV10-1 to TRBJ2-1; 12 bases match TRBD2. CDR1 and CDR2 (germline): WNHNN, SYGVQD (reference sequence). Trimming at V came to 6 bases and at J to 9 bases, leaving 9 bases not matched to a gene. The CDR3 sequence is 15 residues long. Partial CDR3 DNA: TGCGCCAGCAGGGCGACTAGCGGGAGACGAGGTGAG. Amino acids: CASRATSGRRGE. The whole CDR3 reads CASRATSGRRGEQFF.

To note about this clone: With the read ending 3 residues before the CDR3 end, the germline J gene is used to fill in that end. The genes are TRBV29-1 and TRBJ1-2; 10 bases agree with TRBD1. This CDR3 region has 14 residues. With V trimmed by 6 bases and J by 4 bases, 8 bases remained unmatched. CDR1 SQVTM and CDR2 ANQGSEA come from the germline V gene. The sequenced CDR3 bases are TGCAGCGTGGGAGGGGGACAGGGGTTCTATGGC. Protein sequence: CSVGGGQGFYG. The entire CDR3 sequence reads CSVGGGQGFYGYTF.

As to this clone: The read stops 3 residues short of the end of the CDR3; the missing end is completed from the germline J gene. The V and J genes are TRBV2 and TRBJ1-2, with 7 bases matching TRBD1. The CDR3 runs 13 residues. CDR1 SNHLY and CDR2 FYNNEI come from the germline V gene. This chain's CDR3 is CARSPGQRDRYTF. Partial CDR3 DNA: TGTGCCAGGTCTCCGGGACAGAGAGATAGG.

For this clone: The read terminates 3 residues ahead of where the CDR3 ends, so the germline J gene completes it. The V call is TRBV2, the J call TRBJ1-2, with a tentative D call TRBD1 (5 bases). This CDR3 has 12 amino acids. Germline-derived CDR1 and CDR2 are SNHLY and FYNNEI. CDR3 bases read: TGTGCCAGCAGTATGGGGCAACGGGGC. It specifies CASSMGQRG. The whole CDR3 protein is CASSMGQRGYTF.

Concerning this clone itself: The read ends 3 residues before the CDR3 terminus; that terminus is restored from the germline J gene. The V call is TRBV29-1, the J call TRBJ2-7; TRBD1 might be the D (5 bases). The CDR3 is 16 residues long. The germline gives CDR1 SQVTM, CDR2 ANQGSEA. Trimming pared 0 bases from V and 5 bases from J, leaving 20 bases between. CDR3 bases read: TGCAGCGTTGAAGATCAACGGCCAGGGTGGAAGAACGAG. Protein product: CSVEDQRPGWKNE. The entire CDR3 protein is CSVEDQRPGWKNEQYF.

Comments on this clone: The read ends 3 residues shy of where the CDR3 ends; the end is completed using the germline J gene. The genes are TRBV7-6 and TRBJ2-1, with 9 nucleotides matching TRBD1. Losses at the gene ends were 4 bases for V and 6 bases for J; bases not matched to a gene: 4. Germline V lookup: CDR1 SGHVS, CDR2 FNYEAQ. The CDR3 contains 14 residues. The CDR3 reads CASSWGQGLNEQFF. Incomplete CDR3 DNA: TGTGCCAGCAGCTGGGGACAGGGCCTCAATGAG. The full variable domain, completed using reference TRBV7-6 and TRBJ2-1, is GAGVSQSPRYKVTKRGQDVALRCDPISGHVSLYWYRQALGQGPEFLTYFNYEAQQDKSGLPNDRFSAERPEGSISTLTIQRTEQRDSAMYRCASSWGQGLNEQFFGPGTRLTVL.

CDR3 region: CASTPERDNEQFF. Incomplete CDR3 DNA: TGTGCCAGCACCCCGGAGCGAGACAATGAG. The genes are TRBV2 and TRBJ2-1; D gene unclear. The observed sequence ends 3 residues before the CDR3 terminus, with the missing tail filled in from the germline J gene. Germline V lookup: CDR1 SNHLY, CDR2 FYNNEI. The CDR3 extends over 13 amino acids. V lost 7 bases and J 5 bases, leaving 12 bases between the germline ends.